What follows are 16 T cell receptor beta chains derived from one specimen sequenced in a study of blood T cell repertoires in COVID-19. The assay was immunoSEQ multiplex PCR, and TCRdb's table has in-frame clones only and misses some. Of 200,000 to 300,000 clones listed, under 85% are singletons. Sequenced material: peripheral blood. Source of these receptors: a human donor in a cohort sampled during active COVID-19.

This clone has just a few counts. The V gene is TRBV3-1 (or the pseudogene TRBV3-2), the J gene TRBJ2-5; TRBD2 matches 12 bases. The CDR3 runs to 17 residues. J lost 3 bases, V lost 4 bases, and 9 bases had no gene match. Per the germline V gene, CDR1 is LGHDT and CDR2 is YNNKEL (reference sequence). CDR3 protein: CASSPTLAGGLEETQYF. The DNA of the CDR3 is TGTGCCAGCAGCCCGACCCTAGCGGGGGGGCTCGAAGAGACCCAGTACTTC.

The CDR3 DNA follows: TGTGCCAGCAGCCCTCCAAGACAGGGGGCTCGGAATGAGCAGTTCTTC. Translated: CASSPPRQGARNEQFF. V usage is TRBV7-9 and J usage is TRBJ2-1; 10 bases fit TRBD1. CDR1 is SEHNR, CDR2 FQNEAQ, per germline (reference sequence). Trimming took 5 bases from V and 7 from J; bases not matched to a gene: 11. The CDR3 covers 16 residues.

This chain joins TRBV2 and TRBJ1-2; D gene unclear. Germline values: CDR1 SNHLY, CDR2 FYNNEI. The CDR3 has 14 residues. V was clipped by 5 bases and J by 2 bases, with 12 bases between them. The CDR3 bases are TGTGCCAGCAGTCTCACCTCCGGGAACTATGGCTACACCTTC. Translated: CASSLTSGNYGYTF.

J is TRBJ2-2 and V is TRBV9; 8 nucleotides agree with TRBD1. CDR1 is SGDLS and CDR2 is YYNGEE in the germline V gene. With V trimmed by 4 bases and J by 5 bases, 7 bases remained unmatched. The CDR3 contains 15 residues. The CDR3 here is CASSLGQGKTGELFF. In nucleotides, the CDR3 is TGTGCCAGCAGCCTAGGACAGGGTAAAACCGGGGAGCTGTTTTTT.

DNA for the CDR3: TGTGCCAGTAGAGGGAGGGGATTAAGCAGAGAGACCCAGTACTTC. This translates into CASRGRGLSRETQYF. The rearrangement links TRBV19 to TRBJ2-5, with 7 bases lining up with TRBD2. The trim removed 6 bases at V and 4 bases at J, leaving 11 bases unmatched. CDR3 length equals 15 residues. Looked up from germline, CDR1 is LNHDA and CDR2 is SQIVND (reference sequence).

This rearrangement joins TRBV27 to TRBJ2-7, with D unresolved. Germline loops: CDR1 MNHEY, CDR2 SMNVEV (reference sequence). The CDR3 has 15 amino acids. Between the trimmed V and J ends, which lost 5 bases and 6 bases, there was a span of 20 bases. CDR3 protein: CASSPHAGQVAEQYF. CDR3 sequence (DNA): TGTGCCAGCAGTCCCCATGCAGGCCAGGTGGCCGAGCAGTACTTC.

CDR3 region: CASRGLDYEQFF. DNA for the CDR3: TGTGCCAGTAGGGGACTAGACTATGAGCAGTTCTTC. This sequence joins TRBV19 and TRBJ2-1; 8 bases are a match to TRBD2. The CDR3 has 12 amino acids. V lost 6 bases, J lost 8 bases, and 3 bases stayed unmatched. Germline values: CDR1 LNHDA, CDR2 SQIVND (reference sequence).

This clone occurred once. This chain connects TRBV14 to TRBJ2-3, with 8 nucleotides matching TRBD1. V trimming: 5 bases; J trimming: 2 bases; junction bases outside the gene matches: 6. The CDR3 extends over 15 amino acids. Per the germline V gene, CDR1 is SGHDN and CDR2 is FVKESK. CDR3 sequence reads: CASSDIQGATDTQYF. The CDR3 region has the DNA TGTGCCAGCAGCGACATTCAGGGGGCCACAGATACGCAGTATTTT.

This clone was counted a single time. The V gene is TRBV18, the J gene TRBJ2-7; D remains unclear. The V end lost 2 bases, the J end lost 5 bases, and 4 bases lay between the germline ends. CDR3 length equals 11 residues. Germline-derived CDR1 and CDR2 are KGHSH and LQKENI. CDR3 DNA: TGTGCCAGCTCACCAGGAGACGAGCAGTACTTC. Protein: CASSPGDEQYF. Combining the CDR3 with reference TRBV18 and TRBJ2-7 gives the whole variable domain NAGVMQNPRHLVRRRGQEARLRCSPMKGHSHVYWYRQLPEEGLKFMVYLQKENIIDESGMPKERFSAEFPKEGPSILRIQQVVRGDSAAYFCASSPGDEQYFGPGTRLTVT.

The chain carries TRBV18 and TRBJ2-3; 8 nucleotides match TRBD2. Trimming removed 2 bases from V and 0 bases from J; junction bases left unmatched: 13. Germline CDR1 is KGHSH and CDR2 is LQKENI. The CDR3 extends over 19 amino acids. The CDR3, as DNA: TGTGCCAGCTCACCATACTCACTAGCGGAGACCACTAGCACAGATACGCAGTATTTT. Protein: CASSPYSLAETTSTDTQYF.

The chain recombines TRBV29-1 with TRBJ2-7; D gene unclear. CDR1 is SQVTM, CDR2 ANQGSEA, per germline. V gave up 7 bases and J gave up 2 bases, with 15 bases separating them. CDR3 length equals 13 residues. The CDR3 nucleotides read TGCAGCGAGCCGACACGGTATACCTACGAGCAGTACTTC. This codes for CSEPTRYTYEQYF.

The J gene is TRBJ2-7, the V gene TRBV9; D remains unclear. The germline V gene encodes CDR1 SGDLS and CDR2 YYNGEE. The CDR3 has 13 amino acids. The ends were cut back, 3 bases at V and 0 bases at J, with 7 bases in the middle. The CDR3 protein is CASSGATSYEQYF. The CDR3 DNA reads as TGTGCCAGCAGCGGGGCCACCTCCTACGAGCAGTACTTC.

This chain connects TRBV3-1 (or the pseudogene TRBV3-2) to TRBJ2-1; TRBD2 is a possible D gene (6 bases). The CDR3 consists of 18 residues. The germline CDR1 and CDR2 sequences are LGHDT and YNNKEL (reference sequence). Between the trimmed V and J ends, which lost 4 bases and 2 bases, there was a span of 21 bases. CDR3 nucleotide sequence: TGTGCCAGCAGCCTCCAAGAGGACTACCTGTGGGCCTACAATGAGCAGTTCTTC. This encodes CASSLQEDYLWAYNEQFF.

The rearrangement uses TRBV5-8 and TRBJ2-6, with 9 bases fitting TRBD1. The J segment lost 0 bases and the V segment lost 1 base, leaving 2 bases of the junction unmatched. This CDR3 has 17 amino acids. Germline V CDR1 and CDR2: SGHTS, YDEGEE. CDR3: CASSLWDRASGANVLTF. The DNA of the CDR3 is TGTGCCAGCAGCTTGTGGGACAGGGCCTCTGGGGCCAACGTCCTGACTTTC.

The CDR3 nucleotides read TGTGCCAGTAGTATAGTGGGCTTCCAAGAGACCCAGTACTTC. The encoded protein is CASSIVGFQETQYF. This rearrangement joins TRBV19 to TRBJ2-5; D is unclear. Deletions cut 1 base from V and 1 base from J, with 7 bases between. This CDR3 has 14 amino acids. The germline CDR1 and CDR2 sequences are LNHDA and SQIVND (reference sequence).

This sequence joins TRBV6-5 and TRBJ2-2; D is possibly TRBD2 (7 bases). V lost 0 bases to trimming and J lost 4 bases, with 12 bases between them. The CDR3 is 16 amino acids. The germline gives CDR1 MNHEY, CDR2 SVGAGI. CDR3 sequence (DNA): TGTGCCAGCAGTTACTCGGGGGGGCGTGGCACCGGGGAGCTGTTTTTT. Translating it yields CASSYSGGRGTGELFF.